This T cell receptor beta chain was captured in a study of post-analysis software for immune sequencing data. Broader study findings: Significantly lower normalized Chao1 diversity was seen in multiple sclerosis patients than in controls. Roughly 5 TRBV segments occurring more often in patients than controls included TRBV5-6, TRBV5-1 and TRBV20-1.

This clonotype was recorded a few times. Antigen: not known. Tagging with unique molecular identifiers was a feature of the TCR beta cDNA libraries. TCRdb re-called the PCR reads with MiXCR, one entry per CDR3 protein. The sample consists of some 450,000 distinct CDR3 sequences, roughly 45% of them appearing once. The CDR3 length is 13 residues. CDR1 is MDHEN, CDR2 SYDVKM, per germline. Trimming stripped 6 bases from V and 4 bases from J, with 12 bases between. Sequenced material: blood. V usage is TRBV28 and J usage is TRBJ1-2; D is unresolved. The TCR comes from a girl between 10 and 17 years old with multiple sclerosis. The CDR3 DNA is TGTGCCAGCAGACAGACGGTAGCCTATGGCTACACCTTC. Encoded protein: CASRQTVAYGYTF.